What follows are 21 T cell receptor beta chains derived from one specimen sequenced in a study of OX40 agonist ivuxolimab in advanced cancers. TCRdb's table, derived via immunoSEQ multiplex PCR, lists solely in-frame clones and lacks some. The table shows about 77,000 clones, with about 90% occurring only once. The sequencing here drew on CD4+ or CD8+ T cells sorted from blood, taken in a trial of the OX40 agonist ivuxolimab. The receptors originated from an adult with an advanced solid tumor such as melanoma, head and neck, liver or kidney cancer.

This CDR3 is CASSLRADTQYF. DNA for the CDR3: TGCGCCAGCAGCTTGAGGGCAGATACGCAGTATTTT. The chain links TRBV5-1 to TRBJ2-3; the D is unclear. Germline CDR1 SGHRS, CDR2 YFSETQ. V was trimmed by 1 base and J by 4 bases, leaving 4 bases between them. The CDR3 spans 12 residues.

The genes are TRBV7-2 and TRBJ1-6; the D is unclear. V dropped 6 bases and J dropped 5 bases, with 5 bases sitting between them. CDR3 length: 12 residues. Germline V gene lookup returns CDR1 SGHTA and CDR2 FQGNSA. The CDR3 here is CASRADNSPLHF. The CDR3 DNA reads TGTGCCAGCAGGGCTGATAATTCACCCCTCCACTTT. The variable domain in full, with the rest retrieved from reference TRBV7-2 and TRBJ1-6, is GAGVSQSPSNKVTEKGKDVELRCDPISGHTALYWYRQSLGQGLEFLIYFQGNSAPDKSGLPSDRFSAERTGGSVSTLTIQRTQQEDSAVYLCASRADNSPLHFGNGTRLTVT.

This clone has only a few counts. This rearrangement joins TRBV9 to TRBJ2-7; unclear D gene. V was trimmed by 3 bases and J by 4 bases, leaving 8 bases between them. The CDR3 loop spans 12 amino acids. CDR1 and CDR2 (germline): SGDLS, YYNGEE. The CDR3 DNA reads TGTGCCAGCAGCGCCAACTTATACGAGCAGTACTTC. This gives the protein CASSANLYEQYF.

The V and J genes are TRBV19 and TRBJ1-5, with D tentatively TRBD1 (5 bases). Germline assignment: CDR1 LNHDA and CDR2 SQIVND (reference sequence). Between the trimmed V and J ends, which lost 7 bases and 3 bases, there was a span of 13 bases. There are 14 residues in the CDR3. This chain's CDR3 is CASISGTLNQPQHF. CDR3 DNA sequence: TGTGCCAGTATATCTGGGACTCTCAATCAGCCCCAGCATTTT.

This chain uses TRBV19 with TRBJ1-1; D unclear. This CDR3 region has 15 residues. Germline V gene data show CDR1 as LNHDA and CDR2 as SQIVND (reference sequence). Trimming took 0 bases from V and 5 from J, leaving 13 bases between them. The CDR3 is CASSIDRATQTEAFF. Here the CDR3 DNA reads TGTGCCAGTAGTATAGATCGGGCCACTCAGACTGAAGCTTTCTTT.

V is TRBV18 and J is TRBJ2-7, with TRBD2 matching over 8 bases. Trimming took 6 bases from V and 3 from J; bases not matched to a gene: 13. This CDR3 spans 16 amino acids. Germline V gene lookup returns CDR1 KGHSH and CDR2 LQKENI. CDR3 sequence: CASSPVGGETFYEQYF. The CDR3 region has the DNA TGTGCCAGCTCCCCCGTCGGGGGGGAAACCTTCTACGAGCAGTACTTC.

V is TRBV28 and J is TRBJ2-5; no firm D call. The germline V and J ends were trimmed by 4 bases and 5 bases, with 14 bases remaining between them. Germline CDR1 MDHEN, CDR2 SYDVKM. The CDR3 length is 14 residues. The CDR3 sequence: CASSWASVGETQYF. The CDR3 region has the DNA TGTGCCAGCAGTTGGGCCTCAGTGGGGGAGACCCAGTACTTC.

V usage is TRBV21-1 and J usage is TRBJ1-2. TRBV21-1 is a recognized pseudogene. The length of the CDR3 is 13 residues. The CDR3 loop reads CASSKWGGYGYTF. The CDR3 DNA reads TGTGCCAGCAGCAAATGGGGAGGCTATGGCTACACCTTC.

The chain employs TRBV7-9 and TRBJ2-3; D is unclear. V was cut by 5 bases and J by 1 base, with 7 bases left in between. The V gene's germline CDR1 is SEHNR and CDR2 FQNEAQ (reference sequence). The CDR3 contains 13 residues. The CDR3 protein is CASSIFGTDTQYF. CDR3 in DNA: TGTGCCAGCAGCATATTTGGCACAGATACGCAGTATTTT.

This chain connects TRBV28 to TRBJ2-5, with D possibly TRBD2 on 6 matching bases. The V end was cut by 11 bases, the J end by 5 bases, with 21 bases between. CDR3 size: 14 residues. Germline V CDR1 and CDR2: MDHEN, SYDVKM. DNA for the CDR3: TGTGCCCACCGTGGCGGAGGGGCTGAGGAGACCCAGTACTTC. Translating gives CAHRGGGAEETQYF.

The V and J genes are TRBV5-8 and TRBJ2-2; perhaps D is TRBD1 or TRBD2 (5 bases each). The CDR3 is 15 residues long. V shed 0 bases and J shed 3 bases, with 9 bases lying between them. Germline CDR1 SGHTS, CDR2 YDEGEE. The CDR3 bases are TGTGCCAGCAGCTTGGGAGGGGCGGACACCGGGGAGCTGTTTTTT. Protein product: CASSLGGADTGELFF.

This clone was picked up one time. The gene calls are TRBV4-1 and TRBJ2-7; 10 nucleotides line up with TRBD2. Trimming removed 4 bases from V and 3 bases from J; junction bases left unmatched: 9. The germline CDR1 and CDR2 sequences are MGHRA and YSYEKL. The CDR3 totals 16 residues. The CDR3 coding sequence is TGCGCCAGCAGCCCCGTGATGTCTAGCGGGAGCTACGAGCAGTACTTC. It is translated as CASSPVMSSGSYEQYF.

V usage is TRBV10-3 and J usage is TRBJ1-4; D uncertain. There are 14 residues in the CDR3. The germline V gene has CDR1 ENHRY and CDR2 SYGVKD. With 6 bases removed from V and 3 bases from J, the gap between germline ends came to 11 bases. As DNA, the CDR3 is TGTGCCATCAGCCCCCAGGCTGCTAATGAAAAACTGTTTTTT. Translation gives CAISPQAANEKLFF.

The rearrangement uses TRBV4-2 and TRBJ2-3; either TRBD1 or TRBD2 may supply D (7 bases each). Trimming left V 1 base short and J 0 bases short, with 17 bases between. CDR3 length: 18 residues. Germline-derived CDR1 and CDR2 are LGHNA and YNFKEQ. The CDR3 sequence is CASSQGGGGGTSTDTQYF. Written as DNA, the CDR3 is TGTGCCAGCAGCCAAGGAGGGGGCGGGGGCACTAGCACAGATACGCAGTATTTT.

The rearrangement uses TRBV11-3 and TRBJ2-5, with 8 bases matching TRBD1. The V gene's germline CDR1 is SGHNT and CDR2 YENEEA. The CDR3 has 18 amino acids. The V and J ends lost 0 bases and 2 bases, in that order; junction bases with no gene match: 11. CDR3 sequence reads: CASSLDLGGDRRQETQYF. Written as DNA, the CDR3 is TGTGCCAGCAGCTTAGATCTCGGTGGGGACAGGCGTCAAGAGACCCAGTACTTC.

The chain links TRBV21-1 to TRBJ1-1. TRBV21-1 is a recognized pseudogene. The CDR3 spans 16 residues. As DNA, the CDR3 is TGTGCCAGCAGCTCCCGCGTGAGGGGAGGGGGCACTGAAGCTTTCTTT. This sequence encodes CASSSRVRGGGTEAFF.

This chain connects TRBV7-9 to TRBJ2-7; D is unclear. The ends were cut back, 5 bases at V and 5 bases at J, with 10 bases in the middle. The V gene's germline CDR1 is SEHNR and CDR2 FQNEAQ (reference sequence). CDR3 length: 12 residues. CDR3 sequence (DNA): TGTGCCAGCAGCCCCTGGACGGACGAGCAGTACTTC. It translates to CASSPWTDEQYF.

This chain joins TRBV6-5 and TRBJ2-7; the match to TRBD2 covers 7 bases. The CDR3 length is 15 residues. V dropped 4 bases and J dropped 2; count of bases not matched to a gene: 8. Germline V gene data show CDR1 as MNHEY and CDR2 as SVGAGI. CDR3 protein: CASSSRWGGTYEQYF. DNA of the CDR3: TGTGCCAGCAGTTCTCGTTGGGGGGGGACCTACGAGCAGTACTTC.

The CDR3: CAWRREGSPLHF. As DNA, the CDR3 is TGTGCCTGGAGGAGAGAGGGTTCACCCCTCCACTTT. The chain employs TRBV30 and TRBJ1-6; the D is unclear. The length of the CDR3 is 12 residues. The germline V gene encodes CDR1 GTSNPN and CDR2 SVGIG (reference sequence). The V and J ends lost 3 bases and 9 bases respectively, with 9 bases between them.

V is TRBV14 and J is TRBJ1-2; 7 bases agree with TRBD1. V lost 0 bases, J lost 3 bases, and 4 bases stayed unmatched. The CDR3 is made up of 15 amino acids. Per germline, CDR1 SGHDN and CDR2 FVKESK. CDR3 protein: CASSQDEGADYGYTF. The DNA for the CDR3 is TGTGCCAGCAGCCAAGATGAGGGGGCGGACTATGGCTACACCTTC.

In the case of this clone: This specimen includes other DNA sequences encoding the same CDR3. CDR3 DNA: TGCGCCAGCAGCTTCGCCGGAGGTGGAGAGACCCAGTACTTC. Translating gives CASSFAGGGETQYF. The rearrangement links TRBV5-1 to TRBJ2-5, with a possible D match to TRBD2 (5 bases). The CDR3 length is 14 residues. Germline values: CDR1 SGHRS, CDR2 YFSETQ. V was clipped by 2 bases and J by 4 bases, with 12 bases between them.